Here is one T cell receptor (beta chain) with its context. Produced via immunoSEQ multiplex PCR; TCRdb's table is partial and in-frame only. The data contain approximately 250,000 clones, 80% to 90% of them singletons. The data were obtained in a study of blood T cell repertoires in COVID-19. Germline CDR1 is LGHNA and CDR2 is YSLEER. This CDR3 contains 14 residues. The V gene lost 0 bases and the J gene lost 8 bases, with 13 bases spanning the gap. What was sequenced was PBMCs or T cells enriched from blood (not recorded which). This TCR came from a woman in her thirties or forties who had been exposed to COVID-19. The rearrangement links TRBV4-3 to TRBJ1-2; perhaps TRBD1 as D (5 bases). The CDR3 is CASSQEGGMQGYTF. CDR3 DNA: TGCGCCAGCAGCCAAGAGGGGGGGATGCAGGGCTACACCTTC.